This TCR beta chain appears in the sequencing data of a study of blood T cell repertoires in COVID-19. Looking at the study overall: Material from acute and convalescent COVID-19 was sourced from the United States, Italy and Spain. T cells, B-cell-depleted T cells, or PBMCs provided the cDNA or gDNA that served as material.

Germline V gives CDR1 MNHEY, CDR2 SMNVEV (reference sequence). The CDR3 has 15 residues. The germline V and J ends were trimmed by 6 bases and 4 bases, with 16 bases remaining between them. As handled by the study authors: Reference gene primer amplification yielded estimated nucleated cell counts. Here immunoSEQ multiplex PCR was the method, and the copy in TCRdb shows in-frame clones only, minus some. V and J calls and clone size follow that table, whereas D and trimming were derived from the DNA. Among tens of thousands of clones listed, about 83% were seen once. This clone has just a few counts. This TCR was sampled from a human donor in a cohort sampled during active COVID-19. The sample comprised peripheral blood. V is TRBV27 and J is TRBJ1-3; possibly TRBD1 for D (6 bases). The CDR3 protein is CASRARGARGNTIYF. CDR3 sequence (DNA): TGTGCCAGCAGGGCACGGGGGGCGAGGGGAAACACCATATATTTT.